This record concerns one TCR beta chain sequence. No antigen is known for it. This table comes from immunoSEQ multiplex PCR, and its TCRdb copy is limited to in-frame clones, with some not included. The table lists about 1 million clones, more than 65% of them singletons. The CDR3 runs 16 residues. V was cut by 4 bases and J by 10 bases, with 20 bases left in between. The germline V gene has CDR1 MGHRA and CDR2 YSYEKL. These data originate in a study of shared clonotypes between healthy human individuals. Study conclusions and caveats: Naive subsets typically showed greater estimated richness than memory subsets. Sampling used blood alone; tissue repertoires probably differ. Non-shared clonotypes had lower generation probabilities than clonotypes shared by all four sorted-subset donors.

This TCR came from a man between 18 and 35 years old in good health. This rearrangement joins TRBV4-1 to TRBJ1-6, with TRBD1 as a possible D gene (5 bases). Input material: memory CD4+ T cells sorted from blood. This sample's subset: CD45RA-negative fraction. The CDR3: CASSPPGGLGRSPLHF. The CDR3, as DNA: TGCGCCAGCAGCCCACCGGGGGGTCTCGGTCGGTCACCCCTCCACTTT.